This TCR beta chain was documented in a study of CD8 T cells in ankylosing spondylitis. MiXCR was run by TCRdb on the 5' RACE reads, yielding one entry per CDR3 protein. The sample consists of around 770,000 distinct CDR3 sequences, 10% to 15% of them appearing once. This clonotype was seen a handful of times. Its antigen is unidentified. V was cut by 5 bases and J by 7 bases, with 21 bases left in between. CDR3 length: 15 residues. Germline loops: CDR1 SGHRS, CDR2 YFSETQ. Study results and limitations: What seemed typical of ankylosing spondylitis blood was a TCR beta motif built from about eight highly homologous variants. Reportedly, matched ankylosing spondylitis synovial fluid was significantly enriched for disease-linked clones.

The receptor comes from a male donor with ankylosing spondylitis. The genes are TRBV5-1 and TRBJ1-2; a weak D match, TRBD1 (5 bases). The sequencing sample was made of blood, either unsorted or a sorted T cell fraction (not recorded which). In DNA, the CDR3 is TGCGCCAGCAGACCGACCGACAGAGGCAGAGTTGGCTACACCTTC. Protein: CASRPTDRGRVGYTF.